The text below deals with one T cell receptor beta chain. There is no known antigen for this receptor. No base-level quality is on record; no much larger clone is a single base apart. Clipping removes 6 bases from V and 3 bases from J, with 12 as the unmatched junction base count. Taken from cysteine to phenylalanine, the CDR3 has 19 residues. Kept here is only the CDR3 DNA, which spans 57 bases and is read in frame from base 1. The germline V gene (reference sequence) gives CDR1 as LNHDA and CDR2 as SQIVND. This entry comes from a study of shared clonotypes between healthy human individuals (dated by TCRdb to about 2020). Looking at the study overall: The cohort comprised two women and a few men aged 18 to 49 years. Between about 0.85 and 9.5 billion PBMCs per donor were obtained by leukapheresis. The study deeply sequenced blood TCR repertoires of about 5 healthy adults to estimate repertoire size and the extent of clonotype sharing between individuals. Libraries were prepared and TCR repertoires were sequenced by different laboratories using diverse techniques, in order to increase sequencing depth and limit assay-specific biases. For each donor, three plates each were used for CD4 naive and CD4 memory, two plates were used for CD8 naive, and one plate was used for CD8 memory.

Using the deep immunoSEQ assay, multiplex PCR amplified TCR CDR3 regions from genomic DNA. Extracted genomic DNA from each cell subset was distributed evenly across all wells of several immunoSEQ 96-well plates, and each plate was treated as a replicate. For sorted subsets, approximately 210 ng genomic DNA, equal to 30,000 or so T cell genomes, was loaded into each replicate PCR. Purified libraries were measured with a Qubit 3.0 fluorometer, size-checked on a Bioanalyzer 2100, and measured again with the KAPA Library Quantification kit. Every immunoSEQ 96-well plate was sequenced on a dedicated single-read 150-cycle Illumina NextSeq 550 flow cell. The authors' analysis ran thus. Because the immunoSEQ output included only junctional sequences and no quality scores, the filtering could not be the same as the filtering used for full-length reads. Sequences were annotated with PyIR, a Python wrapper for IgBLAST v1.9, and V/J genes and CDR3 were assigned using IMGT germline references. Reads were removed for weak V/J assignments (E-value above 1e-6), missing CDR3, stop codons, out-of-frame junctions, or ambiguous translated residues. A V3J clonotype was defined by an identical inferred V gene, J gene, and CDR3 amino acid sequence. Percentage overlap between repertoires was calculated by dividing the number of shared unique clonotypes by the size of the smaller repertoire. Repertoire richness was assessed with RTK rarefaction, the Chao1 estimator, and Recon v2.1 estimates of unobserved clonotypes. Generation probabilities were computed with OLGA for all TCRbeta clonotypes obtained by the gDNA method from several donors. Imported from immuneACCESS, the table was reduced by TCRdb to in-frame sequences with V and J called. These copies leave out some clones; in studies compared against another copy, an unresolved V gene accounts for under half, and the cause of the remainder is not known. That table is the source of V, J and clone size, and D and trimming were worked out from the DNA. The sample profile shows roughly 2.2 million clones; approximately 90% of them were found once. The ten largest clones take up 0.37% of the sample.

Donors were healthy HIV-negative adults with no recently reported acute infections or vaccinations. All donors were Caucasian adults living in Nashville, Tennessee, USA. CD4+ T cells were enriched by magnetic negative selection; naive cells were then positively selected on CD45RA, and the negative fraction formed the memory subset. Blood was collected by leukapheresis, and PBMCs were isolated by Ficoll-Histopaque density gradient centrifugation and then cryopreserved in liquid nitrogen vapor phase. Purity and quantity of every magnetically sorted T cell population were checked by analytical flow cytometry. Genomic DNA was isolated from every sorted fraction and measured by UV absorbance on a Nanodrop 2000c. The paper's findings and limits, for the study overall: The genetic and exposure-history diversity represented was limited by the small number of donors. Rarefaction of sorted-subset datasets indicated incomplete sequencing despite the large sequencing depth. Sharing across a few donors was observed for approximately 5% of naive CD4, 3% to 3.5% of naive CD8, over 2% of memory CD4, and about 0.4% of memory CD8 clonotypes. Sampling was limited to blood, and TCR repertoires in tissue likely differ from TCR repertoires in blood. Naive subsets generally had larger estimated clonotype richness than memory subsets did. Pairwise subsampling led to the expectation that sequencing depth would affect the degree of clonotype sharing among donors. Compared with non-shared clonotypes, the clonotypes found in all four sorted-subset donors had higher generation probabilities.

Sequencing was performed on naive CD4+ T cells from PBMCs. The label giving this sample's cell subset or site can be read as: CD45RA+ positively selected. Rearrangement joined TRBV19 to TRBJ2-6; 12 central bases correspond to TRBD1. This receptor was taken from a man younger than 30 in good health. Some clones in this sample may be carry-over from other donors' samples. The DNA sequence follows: TGTGCCAGTAGAAAATGGGAGGGGACAGGGGGCCTTGGGGCCAACGTCCTGACTTTC. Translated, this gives CASRKWEGTGGLGANVLTF.